Listed below are T cell receptor beta chains from one sample, sequenced in a study of OX40 agonist ivuxolimab in advanced cancers. Sequencing used immunoSEQ multiplex PCR; TCRdb keeps in-frame clones, though not all of them. The top ten hold roughly 26% of the sample, which has fewer than 20,000 clones, about 73% seen once. The material sequenced was CD4+ or CD8+ T cells sorted from blood, taken in a trial of the OX40 agonist ivuxolimab. The receptors were sampled from an adult with an advanced solid tumor such as melanoma, head and neck, liver or kidney cancer. Each CDR3 is given with its conserved first and last residue. For some rows the clone size is stated as once, few or many, or as a class when expanded; others skip it.

V gene	clone size	J gene	CDR3 length	CDR3 protein
TRBV5-8	once	TRBJ2-7	13	CASTYTGAYEQYF
TRBV18	-	TRBJ1-1	13	CASSPPLRAEAFF
TRBV18	-	TRBJ2-7	16	CASSPIGQESSYEQYF
TRBV7-9	-	TRBJ2-7	12	CASSLGSYEQYF
TRBV28	once	TRBJ2-7	16	CASSLFLSGADYEQYF
TRBV23-1	-	TRBJ2-3	18	CASSQPLTNSGSADTQYF
TRBV7-9	-	TRBJ1-5	14	CASSLDGFNQPQHF
TRBV21-1	few	TRBJ1-2	17	CASSVGQGRNTNYGYTF
TRBV14	-	TRBJ2-2	13	CASSQFDNGELFF
TRBV13	once	TRBJ2-7	16	CASSPRGQGASYEQYF
TRBV4-2	few	TRBJ2-1	15	CASSQWWGSGNEQFF
TRBV7-9	-	TRBJ2-4	15	CASSSPGVQQNIQYF
TRBV6-5	-	TRBJ1-2	16	CASSLVPMRKTYGYTF
TRBV5-5	once	TRBJ2-1	14	CASSLTDRENEQFF
TRBV7-9	-	TRBJ2-1	15	CASSLSGGPYNEQFF
TRBV11-2	-	TRBJ2-5	15	CASSRVPRDQETQYF
TRBV7-2	few	TRBJ2-1	17	CASSLGQGSGGYNEQFF
TRBV7-9	few	TRBJ2-1	13	CASSLSLANEQFF
TRBV19	-	TRBJ1-5	13	CASTTGTGRPQHF
TRBV19	-	TRBJ2-7	15	CASSITGGRYYEQYF
TRBV5-1	-	TRBJ2-7	13	CASSSGQLYEQYF
TRBV28	-	TRBJ2-1	20	CASSLTVLAGQWEDYNEQFF
TRBV7-3	-	TRBJ2-1	13	CASSLAAYNEQFF
TRBV4-2	-	TRBJ2-2	18	CASSQAFGDRGSTGELFF
TRBV7-9	-	TRBJ1-2	13	CASSLADSDGYTF
TRBV5-5	-	TRBJ2-3	18	CASSLRVLAGINTDTQYF
TRBV4-2	-	TRBJ2-7	15	CASSQEGQGSYEQYF
TRBV23-1	once	TRBJ2-4	17	CASSPPPAGASCGIQYF
TRBV19	-	TRBJ2-1	15	CASSDTPSSYNEQFF
TRBV25-1	-	TRBJ1-4	16	CASSPRFGASQEKLFF
TRBV29-1	-	TRBJ2-7	14	CSVEDRGRTYEQYF
TRBV16	-	TRBJ1-2	15	CASSQSTGNPSGYTF
TRBV5-1	-	TRBJ2-1	16	CASSFMRRDSYNEQFF
TRBV7-9	medium-sized	TRBJ2-1	14	CASRQGADYNEQFF
TRBV7-9	-	TRBJ2-3	15	CASAQAPSGADTQYF
TRBV4-1	-	TRBJ2-1	12	CASSQEYNEQFF
TRBV28	-	TRBJ2-7	14	CASSRGLGLGEQYF
TRBV6-5	-	TRBJ2-3	15	CASSLTSGSSDTQYF
TRBV9	-	TRBJ1-5	13	CASSGAGNQPQHF
TRBV6-6	-	TRBJ2-2	15	CASTPTVSPTGELFF
TRBV7-9	-	TRBJ2-7	14	CASSPQGRPYEQYF
TRBV11-3	-	TRBJ2-1	19	CASSPGIGTGTSGWNEQFF
TRBV29-1	medium-sized	TRBJ2-1	14	CSVKPPDRADEQFF
TRBV7-9	-	TRBJ2-7	15	CASSLESGQGYEQYF
TRBV29-1	-	TRBJ2-3	11	CSVEAGGSQYF
TRBV7-6	-	TRBJ1-4	15	CASSLESGDDEKLFF
TRBV6-5	-	TRBJ1-5	14	CASRTTGRNQPQHF
TRBV6-5	-	TRBJ2-1	14	CASSGLAGGNEQFF
TRBV27	-	TRBJ1-5	16	CASSEGLGLANQPQHF
TRBV29-1	once	TRBJ2-1	16	CSVEESLGLPFNEQFF
TRBV29-1	-	TRBJ2-1	14	CSVEGLGFDNEQFF
TRBV4-3	once	TRBJ2-7	15	CASSQGVSGGYEQYF
TRBV5-1	-	TRBJ2-3	14	CASSYREGSYTQYF
TRBV27	once	TRBJ1-2	16	CASSLSGPQGDYGYTF
TRBV7-9	-	TRBJ2-5	15	CASSWLQGAQETQYF
TRBV30	once	TRBJ2-7	11	CAWSRGYEQYF
TRBV4-2	-	TRBJ1-1	14	CASSQLQGGTEAFF
TRBV29-1	-	TRBJ1-4	17	CSVSPCKTRRVLEKLFF
TRBV15	once	TRBJ1-1	15	CATSKRQGLRTEAFF
TRBV27	-	TRBJ2-3	15	CASSFTGTYTDTQYF